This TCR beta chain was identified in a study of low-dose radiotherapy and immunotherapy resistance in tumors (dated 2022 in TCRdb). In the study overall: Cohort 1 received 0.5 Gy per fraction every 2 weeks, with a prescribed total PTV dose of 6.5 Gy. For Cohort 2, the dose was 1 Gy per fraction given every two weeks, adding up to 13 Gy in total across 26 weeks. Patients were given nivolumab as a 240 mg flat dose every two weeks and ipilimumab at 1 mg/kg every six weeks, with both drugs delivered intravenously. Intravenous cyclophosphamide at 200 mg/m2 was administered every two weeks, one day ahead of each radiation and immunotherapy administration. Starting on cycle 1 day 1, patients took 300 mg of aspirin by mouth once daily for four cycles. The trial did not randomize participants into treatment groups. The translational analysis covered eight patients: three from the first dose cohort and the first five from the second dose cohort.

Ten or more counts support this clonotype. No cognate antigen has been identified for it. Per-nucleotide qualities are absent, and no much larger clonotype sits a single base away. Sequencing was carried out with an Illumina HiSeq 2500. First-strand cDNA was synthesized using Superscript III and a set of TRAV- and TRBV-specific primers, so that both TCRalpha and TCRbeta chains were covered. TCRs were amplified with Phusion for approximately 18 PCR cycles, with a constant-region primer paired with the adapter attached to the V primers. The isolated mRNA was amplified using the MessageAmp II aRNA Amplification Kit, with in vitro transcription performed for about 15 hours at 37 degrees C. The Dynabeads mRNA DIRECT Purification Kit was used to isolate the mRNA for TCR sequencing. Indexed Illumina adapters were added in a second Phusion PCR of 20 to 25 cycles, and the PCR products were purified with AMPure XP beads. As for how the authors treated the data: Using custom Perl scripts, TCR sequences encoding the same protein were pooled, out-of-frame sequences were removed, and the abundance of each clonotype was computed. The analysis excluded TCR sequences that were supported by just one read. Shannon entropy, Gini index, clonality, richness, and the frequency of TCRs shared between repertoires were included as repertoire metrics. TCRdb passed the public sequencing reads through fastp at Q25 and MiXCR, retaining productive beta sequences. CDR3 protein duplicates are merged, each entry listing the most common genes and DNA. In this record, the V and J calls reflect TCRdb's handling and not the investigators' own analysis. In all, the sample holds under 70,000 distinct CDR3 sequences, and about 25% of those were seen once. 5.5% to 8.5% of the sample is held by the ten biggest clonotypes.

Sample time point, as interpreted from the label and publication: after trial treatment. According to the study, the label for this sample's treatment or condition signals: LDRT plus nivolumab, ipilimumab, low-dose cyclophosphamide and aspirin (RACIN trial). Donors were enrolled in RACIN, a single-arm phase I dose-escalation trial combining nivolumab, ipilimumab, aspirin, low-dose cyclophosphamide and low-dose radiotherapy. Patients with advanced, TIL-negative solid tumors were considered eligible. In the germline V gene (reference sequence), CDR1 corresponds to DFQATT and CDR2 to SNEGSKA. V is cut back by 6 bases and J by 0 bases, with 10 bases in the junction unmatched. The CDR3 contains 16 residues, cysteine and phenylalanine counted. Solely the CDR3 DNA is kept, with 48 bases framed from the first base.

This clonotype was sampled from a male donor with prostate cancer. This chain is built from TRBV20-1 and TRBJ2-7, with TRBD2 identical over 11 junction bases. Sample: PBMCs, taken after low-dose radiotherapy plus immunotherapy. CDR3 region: CSARPTSGSISYEQYF. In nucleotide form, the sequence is TGCAGTGCCCGCCCAACTAGCGGGAGTATCTCCTACGAGCAGTACTTC.